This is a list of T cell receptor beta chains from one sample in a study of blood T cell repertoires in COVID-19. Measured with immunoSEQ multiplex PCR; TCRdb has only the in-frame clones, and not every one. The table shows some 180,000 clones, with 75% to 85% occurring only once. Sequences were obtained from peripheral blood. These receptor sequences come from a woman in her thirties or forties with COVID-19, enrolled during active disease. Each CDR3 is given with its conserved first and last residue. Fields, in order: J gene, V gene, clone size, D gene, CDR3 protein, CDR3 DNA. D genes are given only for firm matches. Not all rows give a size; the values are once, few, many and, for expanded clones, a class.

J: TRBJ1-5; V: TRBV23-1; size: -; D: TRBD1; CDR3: CASSLRQGNQPQHF; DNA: TGCGCCAGCAGTCTTCGACAGGGTAATCAGCCCCAGCATTTT
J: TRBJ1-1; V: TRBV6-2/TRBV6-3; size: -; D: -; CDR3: CASSFVETTEAFF; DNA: TGTGCCAGCAGTTTTGTGGAGACCACTGAAGCTTTCTTT
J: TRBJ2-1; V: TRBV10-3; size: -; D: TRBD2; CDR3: CASMRGLAGNEQFF; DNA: TGTGCCTCAATGCGGGGACTAGCCGGGAATGAGCAGTTCTTC
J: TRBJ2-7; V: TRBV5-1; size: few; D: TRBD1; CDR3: CASSQTGTVDEQYF; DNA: TGCGCCAGCAGCCAAACCGGGACAGTAGACGAGCAGTACTTC
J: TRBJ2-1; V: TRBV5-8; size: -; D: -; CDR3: CASSFFLTGYNEQFF; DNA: TGTGCCAGCAGCTTTTTTTTGACGGGATACAATGAGCAGTTCTTC
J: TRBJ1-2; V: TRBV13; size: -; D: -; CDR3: CASSFRGDYGYTF; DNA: TGTGCCAGCAGCTTCAGGGGAGACTATGGCTACACCTTC
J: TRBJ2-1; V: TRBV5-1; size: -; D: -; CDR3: CASYLFNNEQFF; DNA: TGCGCCAGCTACCTATTCAACAATGAGCAGTTCTTC
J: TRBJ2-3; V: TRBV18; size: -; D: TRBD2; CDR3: CASSPLVPSGTNTDTQYF; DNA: TGTGCCAGCTCACCGTTGGTGCCAAGCGGGACTAACACAGATACGCAGTATTTT
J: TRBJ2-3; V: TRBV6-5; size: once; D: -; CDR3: CASSRIASTDTQYF; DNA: TGTGCCAGCAGTCGCATAGCGAGCACAGATACGCAGTATTTT
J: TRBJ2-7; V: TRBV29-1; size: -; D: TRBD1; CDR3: CSVDGQGVFGEQYF; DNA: TGCAGCGTTGATGGACAGGGGGTTTTTGGCGAGCAGTACTTC
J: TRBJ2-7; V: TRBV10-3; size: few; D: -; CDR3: CAIGETGLRYEQYF; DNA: TGTGCCATCGGGGAGACAGGATTACGTTACGAGCAGTACTTC
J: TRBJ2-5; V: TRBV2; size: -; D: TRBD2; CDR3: CASRSWVGSGIDSQETQYF; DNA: TGTGCCAGCAGGTCATGGGTTGGTAGCGGGATAGATTCACAAGAGACCCAGTACTTC
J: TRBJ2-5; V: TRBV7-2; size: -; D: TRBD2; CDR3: CASSLGAGPRSQETQYF; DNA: TGTGCCAGCAGCTTAGGAGCGGGACCAAGATCCCAAGAGACCCAGTACTTC
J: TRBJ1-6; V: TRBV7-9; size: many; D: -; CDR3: CASSFRENNSPLHF; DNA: TGTGCCAGCAGCTTCCGGGAGAATAATTCACCCCTCCACTTT
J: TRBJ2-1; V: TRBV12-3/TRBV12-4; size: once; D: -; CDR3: CASSSTFYTEQFF; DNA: TGTGCCAGCAGTTCCACATTTTATACTGAGCAGTTCTTC
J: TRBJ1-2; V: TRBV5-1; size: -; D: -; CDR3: CASSLRVQEHGYTF; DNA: TGCGCCAGCAGCTTGCGCGTACAGGAACATGGCTACACCTTC
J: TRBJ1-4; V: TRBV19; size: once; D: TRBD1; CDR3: CASSSKRTGTDEKLFF; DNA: TGTGCCAGTAGTTCCAAGCGGACAGGGACGGATGAAAAACTGTTTTTT
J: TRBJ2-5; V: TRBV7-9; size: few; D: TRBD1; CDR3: CASSHDRGRETQYF; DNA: TGTGCCAGCAGCCACGACAGGGGCCGGGAGACCCAGTACTTC
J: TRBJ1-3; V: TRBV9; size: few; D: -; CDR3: CASSPTGELSRSGNTIYF; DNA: TGTGCCAGCAGCCCAACTGGGGAGTTGTCCCGCTCTGGAAACACCATATATTTT
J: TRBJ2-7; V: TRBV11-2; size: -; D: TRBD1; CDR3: CASSSNRGEYYEQYF; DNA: TGTGCCAGCAGCTCCAACAGGGGGGAATACTACGAGCAGTACTTC
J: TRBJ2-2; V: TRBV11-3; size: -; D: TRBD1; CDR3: CASSPGDRGDTGELFF; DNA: TGTGCCAGCAGCCCCGGAGACAGGGGGGACACCGGGGAGCTGTTTTTT
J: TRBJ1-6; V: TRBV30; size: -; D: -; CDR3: CAWKGATYNSPLHF; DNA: TGTGCCTGGAAAGGGGCTACCTATAATTCACCCCTCCACTTT
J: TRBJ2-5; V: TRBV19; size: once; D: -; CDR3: CASSIVPGSQETQYF; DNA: TGTGCCAGTAGTATAGTACCGGGAAGTCAAGAGACCCAGTACTTC
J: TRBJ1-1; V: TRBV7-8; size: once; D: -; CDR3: CASSLVVGEAAFF; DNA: TGTGCCAGCAGCTTAGTGGTAGGGGAGGCAGCTTTCTTT
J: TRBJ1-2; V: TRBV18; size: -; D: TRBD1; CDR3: CASSPNSPGTGFYGYTF; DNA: TGTGCCAGCTCACCAAATTCCCCCGGGACAGGGTTTTATGGCTACACCTTC
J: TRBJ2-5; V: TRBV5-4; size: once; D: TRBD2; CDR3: CASSLTSGTSETQYF; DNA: TGTGCCAGCAGCTTGACTAGCGGGACCTCAGAGACCCAGTACTTC
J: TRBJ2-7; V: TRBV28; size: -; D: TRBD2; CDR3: CASRDTLAGGPLEQYF; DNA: TGTGCCAGCCGAGACACTCTAGCGGGAGGGCCTCTCGAGCAGTACTTC
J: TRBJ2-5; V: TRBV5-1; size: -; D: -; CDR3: CASSGGYQETQYF; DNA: TGCGCCAGCAGCGGGGGGTACCAAGAGACCCAGTACTTC
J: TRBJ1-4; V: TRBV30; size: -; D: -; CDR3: CAWSRFGELKLFF; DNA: TGTGCCTGGTCCCGCTTCGGGGAGTTAAAACTGTTTTTT
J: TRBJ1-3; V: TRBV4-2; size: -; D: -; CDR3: CASSQALSGNTIYF; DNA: TGTGCCAGCAGCCAAGCCCTCTCTGGAAACACCATATATTTT
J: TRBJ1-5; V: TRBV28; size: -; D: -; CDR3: CASSLHRANQPQHF; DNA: TGTGCCAGCAGTCTGCACAGGGCAAATCAGCCCCAGCATTTT
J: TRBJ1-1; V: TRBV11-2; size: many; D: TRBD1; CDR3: CASSYQEGAAFF; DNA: TGTGCCAGCAGCTACCAGGAGGGGGCGGCTTTCTTT
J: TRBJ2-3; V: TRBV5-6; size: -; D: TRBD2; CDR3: CASKGLAADTQYF; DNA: TGTGCCAGCAAGGGGCTAGCGGCAGATACGCAGTATTTT
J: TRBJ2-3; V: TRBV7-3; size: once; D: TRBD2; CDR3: CASSLGGLAGGPGDTQYF; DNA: TGTGCCAGCAGCCTGGGTGGACTAGCGGGGGGGCCAGGAGATACGCAGTATTTT
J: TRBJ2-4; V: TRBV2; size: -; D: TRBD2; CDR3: CASILAGGGVAKNIQYF; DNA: TGTGCCAGCATCCTCGCGGGGGGGGGCGTTGCCAAAAACATTCAGTACTTC
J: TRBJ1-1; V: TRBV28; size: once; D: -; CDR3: CASSFRTGQLKTEAFF; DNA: TGTGCCAGCAGTTTTCGTACCGGACAGCTAAAGACTGAAGCTTTCTTT
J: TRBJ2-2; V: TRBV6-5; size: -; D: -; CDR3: CASSYGPTNTGELFF; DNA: TGTGCCAGCAGTTACGGCCCAACGAACACCGGGGAGCTGTTTTTT
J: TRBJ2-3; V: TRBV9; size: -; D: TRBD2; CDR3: CASSVVPSGIEDTQYF; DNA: TGTGCCAGCAGCGTAGTCCCTAGCGGGATTGAGGATACGCAGTATTTT
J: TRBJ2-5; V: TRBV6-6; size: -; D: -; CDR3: CASSYSGGKETQYF; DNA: TGTGCCAGCAGTTACTCAGGGGGAAAAGAGACCCAGTACTTC
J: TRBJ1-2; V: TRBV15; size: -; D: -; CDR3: CATSRELGQYGYTF; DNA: TGTGCCACCAGCAGAGAATTGGGACAATATGGCTACACCTTC